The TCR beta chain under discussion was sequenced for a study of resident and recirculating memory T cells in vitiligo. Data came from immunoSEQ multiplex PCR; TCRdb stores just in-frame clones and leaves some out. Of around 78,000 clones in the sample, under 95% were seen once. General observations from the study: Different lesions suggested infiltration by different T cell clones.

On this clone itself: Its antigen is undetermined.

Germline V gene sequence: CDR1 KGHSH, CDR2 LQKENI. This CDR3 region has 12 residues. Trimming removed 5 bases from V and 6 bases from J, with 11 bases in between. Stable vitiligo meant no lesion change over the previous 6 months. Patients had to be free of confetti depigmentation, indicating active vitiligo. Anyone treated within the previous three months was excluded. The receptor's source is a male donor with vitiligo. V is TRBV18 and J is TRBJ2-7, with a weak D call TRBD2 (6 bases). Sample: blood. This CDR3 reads CASSWGVSEQYF. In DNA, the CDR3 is TGTGCCAGCTCATGGGGGGTCAGCGAGCAGTACTTC.